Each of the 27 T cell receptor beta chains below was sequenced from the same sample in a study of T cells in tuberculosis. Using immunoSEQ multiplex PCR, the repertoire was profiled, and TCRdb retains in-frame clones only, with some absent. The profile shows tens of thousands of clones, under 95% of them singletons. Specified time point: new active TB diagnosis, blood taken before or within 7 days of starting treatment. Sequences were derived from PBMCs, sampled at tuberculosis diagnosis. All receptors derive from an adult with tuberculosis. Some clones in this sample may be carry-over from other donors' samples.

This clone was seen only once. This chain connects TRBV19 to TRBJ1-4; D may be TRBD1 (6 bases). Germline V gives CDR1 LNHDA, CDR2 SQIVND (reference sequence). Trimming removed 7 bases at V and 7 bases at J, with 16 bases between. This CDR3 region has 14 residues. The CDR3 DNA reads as TGTGCCAGTACCCTCGGGGGGGCTGGTGAAAAACTGTTTTTT. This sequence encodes CASTLGGAGEKLFF. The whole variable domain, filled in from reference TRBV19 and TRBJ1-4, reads DGGITQSPKYLFRKEGQNVTLSCEQNLNHDAMYWYRQDPGQGLRLIYYSQIVNDFQKGDIAEGYSVSREKKESFPLTVTSAQKNPTAFYLCASTLGGAGEKLFFGSGTQLSVL.

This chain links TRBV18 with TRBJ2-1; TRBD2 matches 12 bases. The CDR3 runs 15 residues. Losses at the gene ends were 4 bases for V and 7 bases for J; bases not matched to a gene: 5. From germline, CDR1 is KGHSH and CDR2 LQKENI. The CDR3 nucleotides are TGTGCCAGCTCACTTAGACTAGCGGGGGATAATGAGCAGTTCTTC. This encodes CASSLRLAGDNEQFF.

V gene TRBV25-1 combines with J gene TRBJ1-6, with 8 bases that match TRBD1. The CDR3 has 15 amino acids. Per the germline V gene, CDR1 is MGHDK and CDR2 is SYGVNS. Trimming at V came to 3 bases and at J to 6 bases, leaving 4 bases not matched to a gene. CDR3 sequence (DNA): TGTGCCAGCAGTGATCAGGGGGCACGTAATTCACCCCTCCACTTT. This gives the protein CASSDQGARNSPLHF.

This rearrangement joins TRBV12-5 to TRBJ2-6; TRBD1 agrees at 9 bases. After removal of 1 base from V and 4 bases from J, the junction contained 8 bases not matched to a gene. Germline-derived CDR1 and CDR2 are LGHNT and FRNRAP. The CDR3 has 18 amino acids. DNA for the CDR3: TGTGCTAGTGGTTTGGACCACAGGGGGCTAAGGGGGGCCAACGTCCTGACTTTC. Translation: CASGLDHRGLRGANVLTF.

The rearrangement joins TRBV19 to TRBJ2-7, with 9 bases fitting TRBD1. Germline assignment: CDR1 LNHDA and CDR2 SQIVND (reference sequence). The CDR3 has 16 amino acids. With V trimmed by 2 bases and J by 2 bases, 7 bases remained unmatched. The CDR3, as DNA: TGTGCCAGTAGTATAAGGTTCGGACAGGGGCCCTACGAGCAGTACTTC. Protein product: CASSIRFGQGPYEQYF.

In nucleotides, the CDR3 is TGTGCCAGCAGGTTGAAAAAAAAGACACAGGGCCACTTATTCGGTGGCTACACCTTC. This translates into CASRLKKKTQGHLFGGYTF. This chain connects TRBV7-9 to TRBJ1-2; D possibly corresponds to TRBD1 (6 bases). This CDR3 region has 19 residues. Germline V gives CDR1 SEHNR, CDR2 FQNEAQ (reference sequence). Trimming cost V 6 bases and J 7 bases, with 33 bases left between them.

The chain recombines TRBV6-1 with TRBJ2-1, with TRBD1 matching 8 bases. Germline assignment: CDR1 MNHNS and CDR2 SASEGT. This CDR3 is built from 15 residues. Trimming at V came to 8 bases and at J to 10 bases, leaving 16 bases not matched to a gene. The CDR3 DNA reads TGTGCCAGCCACCATGAAGTAGGACAGGGACGAGAGCAGTTCTTC. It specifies CASHHEVGQGREQFF.

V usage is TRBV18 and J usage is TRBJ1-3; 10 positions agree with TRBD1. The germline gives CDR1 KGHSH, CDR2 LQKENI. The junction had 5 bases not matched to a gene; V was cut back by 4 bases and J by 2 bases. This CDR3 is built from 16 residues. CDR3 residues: CASSLGQGRTGNTIYF. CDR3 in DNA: TGTGCCAGCTCACTGGGACAGGGGAGAACTGGAAACACCATATATTTT.

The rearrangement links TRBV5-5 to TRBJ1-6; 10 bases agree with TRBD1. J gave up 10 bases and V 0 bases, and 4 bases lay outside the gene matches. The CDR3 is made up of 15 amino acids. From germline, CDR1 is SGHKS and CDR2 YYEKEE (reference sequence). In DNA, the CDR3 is TGTGCCAGCAGCTTGGATTGGACAGGGGGATCACCCCTCCACTTT. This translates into CASSLDWTGGSPLHF.

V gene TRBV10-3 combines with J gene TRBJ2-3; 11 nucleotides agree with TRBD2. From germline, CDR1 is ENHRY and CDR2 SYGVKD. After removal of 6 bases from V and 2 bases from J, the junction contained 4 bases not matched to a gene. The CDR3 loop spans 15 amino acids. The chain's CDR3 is CAISSGLADTDTQYF. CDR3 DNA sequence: TGTGCCATCAGCTCGGGACTAGCGGACACAGATACGCAGTATTTT.

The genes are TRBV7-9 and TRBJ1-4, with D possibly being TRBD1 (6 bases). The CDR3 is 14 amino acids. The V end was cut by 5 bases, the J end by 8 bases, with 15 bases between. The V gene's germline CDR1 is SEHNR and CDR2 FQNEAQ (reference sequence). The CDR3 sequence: CASSPKDRREKLFF. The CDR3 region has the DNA TGTGCCAGCAGCCCTAAGGACAGACGGGAAAAACTGTTTTTT.

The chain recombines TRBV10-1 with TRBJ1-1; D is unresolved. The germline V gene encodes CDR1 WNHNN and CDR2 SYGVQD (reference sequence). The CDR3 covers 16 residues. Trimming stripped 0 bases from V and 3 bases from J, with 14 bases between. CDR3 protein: CASSESRGGLYTEAFF. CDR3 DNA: TGCGCCAGCAGTGAGTCGCGAGGCGGACTCTACACTGAAGCTTTCTTT.

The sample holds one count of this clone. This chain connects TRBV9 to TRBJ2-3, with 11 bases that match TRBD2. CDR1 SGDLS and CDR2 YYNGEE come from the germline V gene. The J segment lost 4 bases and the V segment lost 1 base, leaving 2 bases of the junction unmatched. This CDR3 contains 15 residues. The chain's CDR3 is CASSVLAGGADTQYF. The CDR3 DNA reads TGTGCCAGCAGCGTACTAGCGGGGGGCGCAGATACGCAGTATTTT.

In nucleotides, the CDR3 is TGCGCCAGCAGCTCGGACAGGGGCAGTTCACCCCTCCACTTT. Its translation: CASSSDRGSSPLHF. The chain carries TRBV5-1 and TRBJ1-6; 9 nucleotides align to TRBD1. Germline loops: CDR1 SGHRS, CDR2 YFSETQ. Losses at the gene ends were 3 bases for V and 9 bases for J; bases not matched to a gene: 4. This CDR3 contains 14 residues.

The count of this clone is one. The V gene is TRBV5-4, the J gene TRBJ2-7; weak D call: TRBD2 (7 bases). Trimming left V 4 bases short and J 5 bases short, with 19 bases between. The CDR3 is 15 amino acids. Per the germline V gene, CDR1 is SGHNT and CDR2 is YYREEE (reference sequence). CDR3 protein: CASSPVRGGLNEQYF. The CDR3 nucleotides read TGTGCCAGCAGCCCCGTGAGGGGGGGGCTTAACGAGCAGTACTTC.

The CDR3 sequence: CASTPPGLGFNEQFF. CDR3 coding DNA: TGTGCCAGTACCCCACCGGGACTAGGCTTCAATGAGCAGTTCTTC. The chain employs TRBV19 and TRBJ2-1; 8 bases map to TRBD2. V shed 7 bases and J 6 bases; nucleotides not matched to a gene: 11. The CDR3 has 15 residues. Germline V gives CDR1 LNHDA, CDR2 SQIVND (reference sequence).

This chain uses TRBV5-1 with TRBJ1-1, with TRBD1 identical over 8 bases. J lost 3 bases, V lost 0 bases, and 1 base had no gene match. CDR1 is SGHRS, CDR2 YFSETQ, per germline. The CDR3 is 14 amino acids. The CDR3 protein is CASSLDRGDTEAFF. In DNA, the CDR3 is TGCGCCAGCAGCTTGGACAGGGGGGACACTGAAGCTTTCTTT.

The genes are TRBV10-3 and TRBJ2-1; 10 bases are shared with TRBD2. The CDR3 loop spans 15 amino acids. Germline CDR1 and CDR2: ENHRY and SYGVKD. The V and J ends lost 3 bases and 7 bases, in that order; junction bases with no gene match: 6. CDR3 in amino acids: CAISDSGGALNEQFF. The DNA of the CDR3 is TGTGCCATCAGTGACAGCGGGGGGGCCCTTAATGAGCAGTTCTTC.

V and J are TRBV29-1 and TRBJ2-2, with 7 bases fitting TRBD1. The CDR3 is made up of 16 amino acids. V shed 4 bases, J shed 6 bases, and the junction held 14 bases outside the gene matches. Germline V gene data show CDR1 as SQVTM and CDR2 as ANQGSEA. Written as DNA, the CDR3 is TGCAGCGTTGCCACCATAGGGGGCAGGGAGCCCGGGGAGCTGTTTTTT. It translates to CSVATIGGREPGELFF.

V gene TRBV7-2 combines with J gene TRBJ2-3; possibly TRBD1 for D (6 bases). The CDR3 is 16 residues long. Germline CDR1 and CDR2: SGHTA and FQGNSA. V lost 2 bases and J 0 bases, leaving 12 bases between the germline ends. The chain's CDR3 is CASSLFRGSSTDTQYF. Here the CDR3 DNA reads TGTGCCAGCAGCTTATTCAGGGGATCTAGCACAGATACGCAGTATTTT.

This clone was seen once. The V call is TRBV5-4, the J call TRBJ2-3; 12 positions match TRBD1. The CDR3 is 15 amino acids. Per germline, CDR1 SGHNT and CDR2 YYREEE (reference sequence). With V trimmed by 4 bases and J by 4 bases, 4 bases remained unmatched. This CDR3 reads CASSPGTGGSDTQYF. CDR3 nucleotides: TGTGCCAGCAGCCCCGGGACAGGGGGCTCAGATACGCAGTATTTT.

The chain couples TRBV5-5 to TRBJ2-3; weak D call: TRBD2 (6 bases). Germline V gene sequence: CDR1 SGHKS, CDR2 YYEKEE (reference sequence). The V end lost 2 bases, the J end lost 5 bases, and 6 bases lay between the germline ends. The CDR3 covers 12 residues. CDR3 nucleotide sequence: TGTGCCAGCAGCTTCGGGGGAGATACGCAGTATTTT. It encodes CASSFGGDTQYF.

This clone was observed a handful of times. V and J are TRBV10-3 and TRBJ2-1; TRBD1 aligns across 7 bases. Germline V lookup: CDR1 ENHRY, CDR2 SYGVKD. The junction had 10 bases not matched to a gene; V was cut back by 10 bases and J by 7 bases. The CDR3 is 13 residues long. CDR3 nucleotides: TGTGCCACCATGACAGGGAATCAAAATGAGCAGTTCTTC. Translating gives CATMTGNQNEQFF.

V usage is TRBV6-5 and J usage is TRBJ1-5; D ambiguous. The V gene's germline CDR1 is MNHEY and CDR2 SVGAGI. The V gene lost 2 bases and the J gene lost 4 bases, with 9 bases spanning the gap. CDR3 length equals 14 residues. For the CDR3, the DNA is TGTGCCAGCAGTTACGCGGGTATTAATCAGCCCCAGCATTTT. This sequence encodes CASSYAGINQPQHF.

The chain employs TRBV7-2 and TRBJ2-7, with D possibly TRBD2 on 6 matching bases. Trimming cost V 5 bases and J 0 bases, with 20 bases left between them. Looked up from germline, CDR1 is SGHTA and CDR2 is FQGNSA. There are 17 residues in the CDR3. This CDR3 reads CASSPQIFGGVSYEQYF. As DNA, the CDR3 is TGTGCCAGCAGCCCCCAAATTTTCGGCGGGGTCTCCTACGAGCAGTACTTC.

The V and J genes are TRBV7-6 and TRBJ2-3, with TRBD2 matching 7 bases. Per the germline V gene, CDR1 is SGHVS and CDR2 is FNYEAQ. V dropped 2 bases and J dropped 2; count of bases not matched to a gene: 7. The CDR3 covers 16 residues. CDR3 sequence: CASSLYGGGDTDTQYF. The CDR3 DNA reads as TGTGCCAGCAGCTTATACGGCGGGGGAGACACAGATACGCAGTATTTT.

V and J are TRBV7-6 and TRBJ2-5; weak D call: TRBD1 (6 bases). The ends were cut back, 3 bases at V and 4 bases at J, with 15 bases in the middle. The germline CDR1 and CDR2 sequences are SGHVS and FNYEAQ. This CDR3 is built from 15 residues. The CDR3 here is CASSFIQGSLETQYF. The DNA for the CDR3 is TGTGCCAGCAGCTTTATACAGGGATCGTTAGAGACCCAGTACTTC.